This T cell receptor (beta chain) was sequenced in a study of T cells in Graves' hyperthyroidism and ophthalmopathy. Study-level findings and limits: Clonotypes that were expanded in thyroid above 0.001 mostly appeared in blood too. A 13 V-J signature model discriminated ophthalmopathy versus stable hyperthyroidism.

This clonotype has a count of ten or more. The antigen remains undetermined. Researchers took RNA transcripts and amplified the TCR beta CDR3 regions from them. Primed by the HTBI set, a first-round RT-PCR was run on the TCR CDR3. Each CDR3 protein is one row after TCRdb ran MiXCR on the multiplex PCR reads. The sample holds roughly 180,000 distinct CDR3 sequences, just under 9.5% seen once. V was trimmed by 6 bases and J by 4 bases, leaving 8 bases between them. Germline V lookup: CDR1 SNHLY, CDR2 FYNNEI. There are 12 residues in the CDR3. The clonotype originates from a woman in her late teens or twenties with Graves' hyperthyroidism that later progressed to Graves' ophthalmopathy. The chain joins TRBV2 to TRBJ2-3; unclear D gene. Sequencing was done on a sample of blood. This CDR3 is CASSRPPDTQYF. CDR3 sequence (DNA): TGTGCCAGCAGCCGTCCCCCAGATACGCAGTATTTT.